This T cell receptor (beta chain) comes out of a study of regulatory T cells in long-lasting Graves disease. Study outcomes and limitations: Patients with persistent Graves' had lower TCR diversity than newly diagnosed patients. Newly diagnosed disease favored TRBV20-1 and TRBJ2-1 over persistent disease.

The TCR beta library used iRepertoire HTBI primers with Arm-PCR amplification of CDR3. TCRdb reprocessed the multiplex PCR reads via MiXCR and lists one record per CDR3 protein. The sample consists of around 340,000 distinct CDR3 sequences, roughly 21% of them appearing once. This clonotype appeared many times. Antigen: not known. Time point: persistent/refractory GD, antithyroid drugs over 5 years with positive TRAb. PBMCs were the source of the RNA used for TCR sequencing. A peripheral blood sample, 8 to 10 milliliters in volume, was drawn into EDTA tubes. There are 14 residues in the CDR3. Trimming pared 3 bases from V and 2 bases from J, leaving 11 bases between. CDR1 is SGHAT and CDR2 is FQNNGV in the germline V gene.

The source material was peripheral blood mononuclear cells (PBMCs), sampled when the disease was refractory, from a patient treated with antithyroid drugs. The sequence came from a female donor with Graves disease. This chain connects TRBV11-2 to TRBJ2-7; no reliable D call. The DNA of the CDR3 is TGTGCCAGCAGCTTGGGTAATGGACCCTACGAGCAGTACTTC. Amino acid sequence: CASSLGNGPYEQYF.